One T cell receptor beta chain is described in this entry. This sample is part of a study of T cells in Graves' hyperthyroidism and ophthalmopathy. This CDR3 is 15 amino acids long. Germline loops: CDR1 MNHEY, CDR2 SMNVEV (reference sequence). The ends lost 6 bases at V and 7 bases at J; junction bases unmatched: 9. Amplification yielded TCR beta CDR3 regions, with RNA transcripts as the source. The HTBI primer set was used in a first-round RT-PCR of the TCR CDR3. Each CDR3 protein is one row after TCRdb ran MiXCR on the multiplex PCR reads. The sample yields hundreds of thousands of distinct CDR3 sequences, over 13% seen once.

The sample taken for sequencing was blood. The rearrangement uses TRBV27 and TRBJ2-7; 13 nucleotides match TRBD2. This TCR derives from a man in his forties or fifties with Graves' ophthalmopathy. The CDR3 is CASSKTSGRHNEQYF. The CDR3, as DNA: TGTGCCAGCAGCAAGACTAGCGGGAGGCACAATGAGCAGTACTTC.